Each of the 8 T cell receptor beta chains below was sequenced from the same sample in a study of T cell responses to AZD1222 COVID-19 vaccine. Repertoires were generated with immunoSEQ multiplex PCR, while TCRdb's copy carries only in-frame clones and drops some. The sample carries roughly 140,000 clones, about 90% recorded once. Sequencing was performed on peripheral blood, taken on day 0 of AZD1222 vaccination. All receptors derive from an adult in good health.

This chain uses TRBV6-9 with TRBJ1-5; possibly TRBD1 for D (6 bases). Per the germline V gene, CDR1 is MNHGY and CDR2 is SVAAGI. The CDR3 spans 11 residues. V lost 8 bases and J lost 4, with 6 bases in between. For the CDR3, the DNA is TGTGCCAGCCAGGGGAATCAGCCCCAGCATTTT. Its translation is CASQGNQPQHF.

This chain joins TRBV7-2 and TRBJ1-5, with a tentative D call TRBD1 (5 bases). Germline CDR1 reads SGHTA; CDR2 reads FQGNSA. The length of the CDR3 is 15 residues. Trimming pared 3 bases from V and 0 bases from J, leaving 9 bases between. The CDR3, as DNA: TGTGCCAGCAGCTTGACAGTGGATAGCAATCAGCCCCAGCATTTT. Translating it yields CASSLTVDSNQPQHF.

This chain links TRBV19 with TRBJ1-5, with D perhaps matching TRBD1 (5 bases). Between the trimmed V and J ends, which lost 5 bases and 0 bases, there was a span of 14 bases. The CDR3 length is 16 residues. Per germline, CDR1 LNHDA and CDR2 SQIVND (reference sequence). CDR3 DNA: TGTGCCAGTAGTCTGGGTCAGGGTCTTAGCAATCAGCCCCAGCATTTT. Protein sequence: CASSLGQGLSNQPQHF.

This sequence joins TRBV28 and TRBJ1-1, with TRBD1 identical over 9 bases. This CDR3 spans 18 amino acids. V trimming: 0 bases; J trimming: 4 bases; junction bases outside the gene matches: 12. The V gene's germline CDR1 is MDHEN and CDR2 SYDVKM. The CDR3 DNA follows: TGTGCCAGCAGTTTATGGGGTGGGTCGACAGGGGGGACCACTGAAGCTTTCTTT. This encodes CASSLWGGSTGGTTEAFF.

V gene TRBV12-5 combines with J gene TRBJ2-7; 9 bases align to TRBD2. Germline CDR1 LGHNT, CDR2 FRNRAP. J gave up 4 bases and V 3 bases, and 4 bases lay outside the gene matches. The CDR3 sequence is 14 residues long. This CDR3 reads CASGLSSGIYEQYF. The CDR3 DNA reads TGTGCTAGTGGTTTATCTAGCGGGATATACGAGCAGTACTTC.

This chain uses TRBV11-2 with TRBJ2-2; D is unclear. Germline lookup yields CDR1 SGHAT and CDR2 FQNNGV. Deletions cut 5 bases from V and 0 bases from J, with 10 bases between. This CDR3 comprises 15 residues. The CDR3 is CASSPATPNTGELFF. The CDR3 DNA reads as TGTGCCAGCAGCCCCGCTACTCCGAACACCGGGGAGCTGTTTTTT.

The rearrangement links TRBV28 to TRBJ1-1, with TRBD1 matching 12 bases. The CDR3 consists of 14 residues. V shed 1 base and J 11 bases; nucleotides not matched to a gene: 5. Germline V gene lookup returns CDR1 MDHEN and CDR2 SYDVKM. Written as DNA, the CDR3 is TGTGCCAGCAGTTTATTGGGACAGGGGGCTGGGGCTTTCTTT. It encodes CASSLLGQGAGAFF.

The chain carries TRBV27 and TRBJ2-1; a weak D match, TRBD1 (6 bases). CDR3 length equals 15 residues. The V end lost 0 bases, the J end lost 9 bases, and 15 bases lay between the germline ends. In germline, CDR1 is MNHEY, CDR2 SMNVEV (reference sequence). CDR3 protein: CASSLSAVTRGEQFF. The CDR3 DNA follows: TGTGCCAGCAGTTTATCGGCGGTCACCAGGGGTGAGCAGTTCTTC.